This TCR beta chain was documented in a study of blood T cell repertoires in COVID-19. In the study overall: Acute-phase and convalescent COVID-19 samples originated in the United States, Italy and Spain.

Data came from immunoSEQ multiplex PCR; TCRdb stores just in-frame clones and leaves some out. The table shows tens of thousands of clones, with approximately 82% occurring only once. In germline, CDR1 is MGHRA, CDR2 YSYEKL. V lost 1 base to trimming and J lost 9 bases, with 22 bases between them. The CDR3 is 16 amino acids. The genes are TRBV4-1 and TRBJ2-7; D is possibly TRBD2 (5 bases). The clonotype originates from a human donor in a cohort sampled during active COVID-19. The specimen was peripheral blood. CDR3 nucleotide sequence: TGCGCCAGCAGCCAAGTCCAGGCCTCCCGGGGTGTTGTGCAGTACTTC. Residues: CASSQVQASRGVVQYF.